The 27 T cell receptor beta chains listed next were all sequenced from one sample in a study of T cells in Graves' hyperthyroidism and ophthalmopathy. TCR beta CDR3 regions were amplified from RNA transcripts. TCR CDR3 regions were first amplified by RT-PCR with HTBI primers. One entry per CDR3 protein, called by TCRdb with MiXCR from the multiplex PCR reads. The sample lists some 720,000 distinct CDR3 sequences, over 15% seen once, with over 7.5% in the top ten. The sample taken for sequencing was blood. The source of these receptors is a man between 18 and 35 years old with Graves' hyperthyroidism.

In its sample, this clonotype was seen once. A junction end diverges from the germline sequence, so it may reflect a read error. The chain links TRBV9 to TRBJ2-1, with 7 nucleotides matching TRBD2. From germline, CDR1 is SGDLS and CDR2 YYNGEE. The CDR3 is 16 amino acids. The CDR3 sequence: CASSVDTGGSYNEQFF. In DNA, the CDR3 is TGTGCCAGTAGCGTAGATACGGGAGGTTCCTACAATGAGCAGTTCTTC.

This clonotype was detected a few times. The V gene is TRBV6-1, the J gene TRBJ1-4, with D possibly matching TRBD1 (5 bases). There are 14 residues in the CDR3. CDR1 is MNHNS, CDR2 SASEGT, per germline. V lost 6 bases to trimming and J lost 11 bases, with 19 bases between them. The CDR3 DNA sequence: TGTGCCAGCAGCGCCGGGGCCGGAGGGAAGAAACTGTTTTTT. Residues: CASSAGAGGKKLFF.

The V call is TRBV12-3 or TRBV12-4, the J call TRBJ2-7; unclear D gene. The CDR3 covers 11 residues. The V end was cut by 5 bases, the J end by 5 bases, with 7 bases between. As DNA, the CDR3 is TGTGCCAGCAGTCAACGCAACGAGCAGTACTTC. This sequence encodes CASSQRNEQYF.

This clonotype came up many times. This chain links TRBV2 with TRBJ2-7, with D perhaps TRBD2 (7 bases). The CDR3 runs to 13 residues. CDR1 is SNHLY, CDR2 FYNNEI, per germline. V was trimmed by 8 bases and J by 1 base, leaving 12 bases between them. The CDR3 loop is CASRRGGSYEQYF. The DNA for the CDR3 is TGTGCCAGCCGGAGGGGGGGGTCCTACGAGCAGTACTTC.

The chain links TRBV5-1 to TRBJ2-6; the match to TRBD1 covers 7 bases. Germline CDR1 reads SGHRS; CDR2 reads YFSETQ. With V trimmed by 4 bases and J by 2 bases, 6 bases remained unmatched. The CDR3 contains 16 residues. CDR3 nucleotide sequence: TGCGCCAGCAGCCTCGGACAGGCGGCTGGGGCCAACGTCCTGACTTTC. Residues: CASSLGQAAGANVLTF.

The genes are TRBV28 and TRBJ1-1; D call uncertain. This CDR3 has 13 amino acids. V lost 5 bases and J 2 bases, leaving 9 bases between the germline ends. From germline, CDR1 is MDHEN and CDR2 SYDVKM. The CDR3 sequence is CASSNTVNTEAFF. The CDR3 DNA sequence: TGTGCCAGCAGTAATACAGTTAACACTGAAGCTTTCTTT. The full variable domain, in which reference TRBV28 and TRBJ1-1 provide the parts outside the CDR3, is DVKVTQSSRYLVKRTGEKVFLECVQDMDHENMFWYRQDPGLGLRLIYFSYDVKMKEKGDIPEGYSVSREKKERFSLILESASTNQTSMYLCASSNTVNTEAFFGQGTRLTVV.

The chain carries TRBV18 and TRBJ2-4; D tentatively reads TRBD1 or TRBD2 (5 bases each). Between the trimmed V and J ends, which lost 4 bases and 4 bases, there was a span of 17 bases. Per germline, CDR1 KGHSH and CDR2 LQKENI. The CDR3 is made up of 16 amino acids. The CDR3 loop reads CASSRAPSGTKNIQYF. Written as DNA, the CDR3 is TGTGCCAGCTCACGCGCTCCTTCGGGGACGAAAAACATTCAGTACTTC.

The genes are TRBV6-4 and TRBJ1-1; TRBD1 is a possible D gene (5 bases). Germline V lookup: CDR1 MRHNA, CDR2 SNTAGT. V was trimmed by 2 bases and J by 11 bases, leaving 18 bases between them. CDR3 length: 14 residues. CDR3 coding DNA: TGTGCCAGCAGTGACAAATCGGACACCCTGATGGCTTTCTTT. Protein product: CASSDKSDTLMAFF.

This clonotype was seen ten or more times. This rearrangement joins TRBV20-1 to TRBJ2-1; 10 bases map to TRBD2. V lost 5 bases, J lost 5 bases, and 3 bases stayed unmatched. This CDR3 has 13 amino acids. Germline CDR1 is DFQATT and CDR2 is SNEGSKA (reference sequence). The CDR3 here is CSARTSGDNEQFF. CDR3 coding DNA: TGCAGTGCTCGGACTAGCGGTGACAATGAGCAGTTCTTC.

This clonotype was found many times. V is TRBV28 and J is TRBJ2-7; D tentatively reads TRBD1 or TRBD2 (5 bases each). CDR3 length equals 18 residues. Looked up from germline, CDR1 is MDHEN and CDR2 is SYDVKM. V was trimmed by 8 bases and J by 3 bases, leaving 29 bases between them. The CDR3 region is CASSRSDGTSGSLYEQYF. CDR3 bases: TGTGCCAGCTCACGATCGGACGGGACGTCCGGCTCTCTCTACGAGCAGTACTTC.

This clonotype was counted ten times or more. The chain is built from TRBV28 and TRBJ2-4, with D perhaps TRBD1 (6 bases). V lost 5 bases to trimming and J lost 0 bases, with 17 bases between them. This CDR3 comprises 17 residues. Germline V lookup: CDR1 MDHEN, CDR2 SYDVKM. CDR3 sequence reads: CASSRGWGLIAKNIQYF. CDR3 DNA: TGTGCCAGCAGTAGAGGGTGGGGGCTTATAGCCAAAAACATTCAGTACTTC.

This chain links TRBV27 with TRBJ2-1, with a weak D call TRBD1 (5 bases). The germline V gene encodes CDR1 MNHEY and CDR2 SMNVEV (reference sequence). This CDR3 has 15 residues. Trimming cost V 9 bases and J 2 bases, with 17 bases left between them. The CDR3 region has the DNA TGTGCCAGTAGTATTCAGGGAAATGCCTACAATGAGCAGTTCTTC. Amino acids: CASSIQGNAYNEQFF.

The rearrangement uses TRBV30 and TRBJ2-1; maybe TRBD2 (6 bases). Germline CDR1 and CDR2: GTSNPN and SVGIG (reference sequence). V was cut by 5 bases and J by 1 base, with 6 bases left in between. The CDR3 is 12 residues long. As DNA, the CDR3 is TGTGCCTGGGGGAGGTCCTACAATGAGCAGTTCTTC. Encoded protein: CAWGRSYNEQFF. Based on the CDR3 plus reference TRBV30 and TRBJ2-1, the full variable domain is SQTIHQWPATLVQPVGSPLSLECTVEGTSNPNLYWYRQAAGRGLQLLFYSVGIGQISSEVPQNLSASRPQDRQFILSSKKLLLSDSGFYLCAWGRSYNEQFFGPGTRLTVL.

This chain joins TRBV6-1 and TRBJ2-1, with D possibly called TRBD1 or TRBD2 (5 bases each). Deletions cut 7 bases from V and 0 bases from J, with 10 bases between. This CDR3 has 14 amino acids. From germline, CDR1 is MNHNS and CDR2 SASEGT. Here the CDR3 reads CASTKGSSYNEQFF. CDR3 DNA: TGTGCCAGCACTAAGGGGAGCTCCTACAATGAGCAGTTCTTC.

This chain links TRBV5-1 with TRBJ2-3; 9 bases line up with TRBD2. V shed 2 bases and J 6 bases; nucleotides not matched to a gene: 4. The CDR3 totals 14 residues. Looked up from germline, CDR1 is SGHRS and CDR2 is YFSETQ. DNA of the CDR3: TGCGCCAGCAGCTTTAGCGGGAGACGCGATACGCAGTATTTT. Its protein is CASSFSGRRDTQYF.

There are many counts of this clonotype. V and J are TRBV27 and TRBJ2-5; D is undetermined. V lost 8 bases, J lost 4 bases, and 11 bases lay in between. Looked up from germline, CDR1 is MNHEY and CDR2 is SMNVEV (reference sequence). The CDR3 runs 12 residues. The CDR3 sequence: CASGVLGETQYF. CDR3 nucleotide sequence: TGTGCCAGCGGGGTCCTGGGAGAGACCCAGTACTTC.

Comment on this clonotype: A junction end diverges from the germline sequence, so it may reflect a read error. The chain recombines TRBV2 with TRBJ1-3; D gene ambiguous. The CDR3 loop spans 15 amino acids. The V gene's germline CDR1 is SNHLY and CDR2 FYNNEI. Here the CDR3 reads CASMGSSSRGNTTYF. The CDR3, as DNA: TGTGCCAGCATGGGGTCATCTAGTCGTGGAAACACCACATATTTT.

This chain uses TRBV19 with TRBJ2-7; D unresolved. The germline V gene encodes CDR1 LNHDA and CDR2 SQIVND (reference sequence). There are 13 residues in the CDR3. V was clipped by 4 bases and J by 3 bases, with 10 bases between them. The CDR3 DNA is TGTGCCAGTAGTACCCCTTCAAACTACGAGCAGTACTTC. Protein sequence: CASSTPSNYEQYF.

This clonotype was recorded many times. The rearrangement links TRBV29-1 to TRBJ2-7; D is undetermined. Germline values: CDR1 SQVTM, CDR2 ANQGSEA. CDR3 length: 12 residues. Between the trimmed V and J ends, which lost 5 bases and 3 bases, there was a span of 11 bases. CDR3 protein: CSVRRSYYEQYF. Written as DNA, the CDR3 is TGCAGCGTTAGGAGATCTTACTACGAGCAGTACTTC.

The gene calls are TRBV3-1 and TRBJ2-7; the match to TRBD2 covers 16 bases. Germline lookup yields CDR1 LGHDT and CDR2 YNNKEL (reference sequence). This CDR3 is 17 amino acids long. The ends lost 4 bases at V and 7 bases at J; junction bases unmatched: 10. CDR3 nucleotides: TGTGCCAGCAGCCTCGGGACTAGCGGGAGGGGTTCCGTGGAGCAGTACTTC. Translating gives CASSLGTSGRGSVEQYF.

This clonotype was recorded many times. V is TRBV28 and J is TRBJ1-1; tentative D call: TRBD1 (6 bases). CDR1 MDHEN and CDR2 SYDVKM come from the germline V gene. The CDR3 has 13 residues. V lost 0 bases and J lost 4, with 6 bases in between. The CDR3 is CASSLWGATEAFF. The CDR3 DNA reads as TGTGCCAGCAGTTTATGGGGGGCCACTGAAGCTTTCTTT.

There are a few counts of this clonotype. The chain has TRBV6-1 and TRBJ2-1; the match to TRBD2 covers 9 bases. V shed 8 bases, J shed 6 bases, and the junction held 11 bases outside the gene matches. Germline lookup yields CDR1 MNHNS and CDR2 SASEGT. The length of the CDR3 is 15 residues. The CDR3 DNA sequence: TGTGCCAGCGCCGATTTAGCGGGAGTGGTCAATGAGCAGTTCTTC. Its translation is CASADLAGVVNEQFF.

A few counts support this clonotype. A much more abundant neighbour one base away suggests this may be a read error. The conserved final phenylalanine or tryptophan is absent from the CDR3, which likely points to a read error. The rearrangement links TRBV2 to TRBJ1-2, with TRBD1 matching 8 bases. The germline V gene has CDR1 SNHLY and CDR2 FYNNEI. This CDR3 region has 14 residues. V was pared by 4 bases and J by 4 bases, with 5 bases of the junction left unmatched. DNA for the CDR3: TGTGCCAGCAGTGCGGCAGGGGGCGGCTATGGCTACACCTCC. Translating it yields CASSAAGGGYGYTS.

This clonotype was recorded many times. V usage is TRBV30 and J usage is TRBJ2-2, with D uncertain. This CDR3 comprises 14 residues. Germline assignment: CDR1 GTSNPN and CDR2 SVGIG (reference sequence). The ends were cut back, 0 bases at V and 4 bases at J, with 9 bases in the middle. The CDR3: CAWSVRQATGELFF. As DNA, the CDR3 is TGTGCCTGGAGTGTACGGCAAGCCACCGGGGAGCTGTTTTTT.

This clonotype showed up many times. The DNA of the CDR3 is TGTGCCTGGGACAGAATAGACGAGCAGTACTTC. Translation gives CAWDRIDEQYF. V is TRBV30 and J is TRBJ2-7, with a weak D call TRBD1 (5 bases). Trimming took off 5 bases at V and 5 bases at J, with 10 bases between the two ends. The CDR3 is made up of 11 amino acids. CDR1 is GTSNPN and CDR2 is SVGIG in the germline V gene (reference sequence).

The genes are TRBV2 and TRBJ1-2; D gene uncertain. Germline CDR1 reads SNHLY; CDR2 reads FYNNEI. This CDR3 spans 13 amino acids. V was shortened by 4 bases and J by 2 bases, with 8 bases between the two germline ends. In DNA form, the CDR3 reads TGTGCCAGCAGTGTTCGGCTAAACTATGGCTACACCTTC. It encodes CASSVRLNYGYTF.

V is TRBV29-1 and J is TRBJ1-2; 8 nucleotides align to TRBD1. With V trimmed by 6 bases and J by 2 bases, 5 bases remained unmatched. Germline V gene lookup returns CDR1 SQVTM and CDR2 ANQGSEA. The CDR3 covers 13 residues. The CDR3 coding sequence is TGCAGCGTCCTGGACAGGGAAAACTATGGCTACACCTTC. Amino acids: CSVLDRENYGYTF.